This T cell receptor (beta chain) was recorded in a study of blood T cell repertoires in COVID-19. Study context: Acute-phase and convalescent COVID-19 samples originated in the United States, Italy and Spain. Sample material is recorded as cDNA or gDNA derived from T cells, B-cell-depleted T cells, or PBMCs.

In germline, CDR1 is SGDLS, CDR2 YYNGEE. Trimming took 0 bases from V and 5 from J; bases not matched to a gene: 7. The CDR3 is 18 residues long. Generated by immunoSEQ multiplex PCR, the TCRdb table keeps only in-frame clones and is missing some. The data contain a few hundred thousand clones, about 90% of them singletons. What was sequenced was peripheral blood. The V call is TRBV9, the J call TRBJ2-2, with 13 bases that match TRBD2. The clonotype was recovered from a woman in her 70s with COVID-19, enrolled during active disease. CDR3 loop: CASSVGTSGSYWTGELFF. CDR3 DNA sequence: TGTGCCAGCAGCGTAGGGACTAGCGGGAGTTATTGGACCGGGGAGCTGTTTTTT.